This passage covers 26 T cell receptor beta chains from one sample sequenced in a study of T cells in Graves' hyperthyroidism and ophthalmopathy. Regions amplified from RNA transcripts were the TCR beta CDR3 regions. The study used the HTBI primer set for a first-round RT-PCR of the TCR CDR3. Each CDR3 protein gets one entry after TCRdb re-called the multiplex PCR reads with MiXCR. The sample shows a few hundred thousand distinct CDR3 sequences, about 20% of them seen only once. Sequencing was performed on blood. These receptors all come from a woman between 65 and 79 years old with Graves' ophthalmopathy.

The CDR3 loop reads CASSLTQVGELFF. In nucleotides, the CDR3 is TGTGCCAGCAGCTTAACGCAGGTCGGGGAGCTGTTTTTT. This rearrangement joins TRBV7-3 to TRBJ2-2, with no clear D. V lost 0 bases and J 7 bases, leaving 6 bases between the germline ends. CDR1 and CDR2 from the germline V gene are SGHTA and FQGTGA. The CDR3 consists of 13 residues. The full variable domain, completed using reference TRBV7-3 and TRBJ2-2, is GAGVSQTPSNKVTEKGKYVELRCDPISGHTALYWYRQSLGQGPEFLIYFQGTGAADDSGLPNDRFFAVRPEGSVSTLKIQRTERGDSAVYLCASSLTQVGELFFGEGSRLTVL.

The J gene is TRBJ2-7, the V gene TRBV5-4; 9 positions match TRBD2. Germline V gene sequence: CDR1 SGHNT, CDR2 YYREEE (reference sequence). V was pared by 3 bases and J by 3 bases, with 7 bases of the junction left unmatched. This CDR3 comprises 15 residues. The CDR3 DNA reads TGTGCCAGCAGCTCTTCAGCGGGAGGCTACTACGAGCAGTACTTC. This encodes CASSSSAGGYYEQYF. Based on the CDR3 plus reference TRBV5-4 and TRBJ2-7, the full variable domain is ETGVTQSPTHLIKTRGQQVTLRCSSQSGHNTVSWYQQALGQGPQFIFQYYREEENGRGNFPPRFSGLQFPNYSSELNVNALELDDSALYLCASSSSAGGYYEQYFGPGTRLTVT.

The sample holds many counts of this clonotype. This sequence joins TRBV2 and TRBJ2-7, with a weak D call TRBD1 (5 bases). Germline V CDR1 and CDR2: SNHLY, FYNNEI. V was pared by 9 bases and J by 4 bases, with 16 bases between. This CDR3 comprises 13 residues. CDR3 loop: CASGAAAPYEQYF. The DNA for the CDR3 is TGTGCCAGTGGGGCGGCAGCCCCTTACGAGCAGTACTTC.

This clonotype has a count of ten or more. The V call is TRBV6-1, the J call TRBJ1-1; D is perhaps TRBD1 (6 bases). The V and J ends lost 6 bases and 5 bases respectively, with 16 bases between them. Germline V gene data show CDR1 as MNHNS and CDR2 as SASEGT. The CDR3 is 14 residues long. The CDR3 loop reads CASRVGQRWTEAFF. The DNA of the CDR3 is TGTGCCAGCAGAGTCGGACAGCGTTGGACTGAAGCTTTCTTT.

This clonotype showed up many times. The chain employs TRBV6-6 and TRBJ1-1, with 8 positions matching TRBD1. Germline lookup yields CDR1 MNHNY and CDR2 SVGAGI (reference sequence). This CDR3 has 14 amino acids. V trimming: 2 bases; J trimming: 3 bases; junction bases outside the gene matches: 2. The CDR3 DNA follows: TGTGCCAGCAGTTACGGACAGGGCTACACTGAAGCTTTCTTT. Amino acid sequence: CASSYGQGYTEAFF.

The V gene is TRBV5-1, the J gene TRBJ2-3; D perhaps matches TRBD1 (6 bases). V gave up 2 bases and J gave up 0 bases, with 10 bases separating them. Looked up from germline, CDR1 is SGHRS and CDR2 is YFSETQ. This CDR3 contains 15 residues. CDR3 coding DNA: TGCGCCAGCAGCTTCTCAGGGGTGAGCACAGATACGCAGTATTTT. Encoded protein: CASSFSGVSTDTQYF.

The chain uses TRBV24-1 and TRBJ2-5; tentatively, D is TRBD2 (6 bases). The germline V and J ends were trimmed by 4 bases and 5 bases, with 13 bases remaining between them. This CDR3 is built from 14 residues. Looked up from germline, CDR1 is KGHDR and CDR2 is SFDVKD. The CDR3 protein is CATSETGRAETQYF. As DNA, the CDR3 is TGTGCCACCAGTGAAACCGGGAGAGCGGAGACCCAGTACTTC.

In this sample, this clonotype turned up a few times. The CDR3 nucleotides are TGTGCCATCAGGGGGGGGATCGGAGAGACCCAGTACTTC. Translated, it gives CAIRGGIGETQYF. This sequence joins TRBV10-3 and TRBJ2-5; TRBD2 agrees at 7 bases. V shed 6 bases, J shed 4 bases, and the junction held 5 bases outside the gene matches. Germline V gives CDR1 ENHRY, CDR2 SYGVKD. This CDR3 contains 13 residues.

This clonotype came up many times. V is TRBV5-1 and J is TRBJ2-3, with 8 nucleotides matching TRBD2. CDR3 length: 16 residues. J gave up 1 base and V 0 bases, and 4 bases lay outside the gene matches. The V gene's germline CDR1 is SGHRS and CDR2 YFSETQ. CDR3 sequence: CASSLAELAGTDTQYF. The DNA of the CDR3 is TGCGCCAGCAGCTTGGCCGAACTAGCGGGCACAGATACGCAGTATTTT.

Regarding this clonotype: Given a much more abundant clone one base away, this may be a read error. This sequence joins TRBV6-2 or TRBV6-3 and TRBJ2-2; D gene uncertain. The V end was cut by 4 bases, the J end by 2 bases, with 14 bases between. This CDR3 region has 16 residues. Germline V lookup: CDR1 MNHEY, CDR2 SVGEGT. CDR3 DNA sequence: TGTGCCAGCAGTTGCCCCGACAAGCTCAACACCGGGGAGCTGTTTTTT. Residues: CASSCPDKLNTGELFF.

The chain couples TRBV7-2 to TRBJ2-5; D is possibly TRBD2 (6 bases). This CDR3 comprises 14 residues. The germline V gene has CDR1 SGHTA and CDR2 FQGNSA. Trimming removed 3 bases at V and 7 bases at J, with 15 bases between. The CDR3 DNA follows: TGTGCCAGCAGCTTGGGACTCCCGGCAAGGACCCAGTACTTC. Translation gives CASSLGLPARTQYF.

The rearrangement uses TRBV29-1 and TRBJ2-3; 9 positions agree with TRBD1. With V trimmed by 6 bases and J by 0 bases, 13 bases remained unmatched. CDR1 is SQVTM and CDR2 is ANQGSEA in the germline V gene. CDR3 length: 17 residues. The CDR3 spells CSVGTGQGDLSTDTQYF. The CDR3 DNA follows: TGCAGCGTCGGGACGGGACAGGGTGATTTAAGCACAGATACGCAGTATTTT.

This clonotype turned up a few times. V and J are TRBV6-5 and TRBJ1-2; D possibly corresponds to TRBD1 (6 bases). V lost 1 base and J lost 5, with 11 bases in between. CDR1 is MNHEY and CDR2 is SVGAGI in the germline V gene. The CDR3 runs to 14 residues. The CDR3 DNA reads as TGTGCCAGCAGTTACTTCCAGGGGTTTTATGGCTACACCTTC. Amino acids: CASSYFQGFYGYTF.

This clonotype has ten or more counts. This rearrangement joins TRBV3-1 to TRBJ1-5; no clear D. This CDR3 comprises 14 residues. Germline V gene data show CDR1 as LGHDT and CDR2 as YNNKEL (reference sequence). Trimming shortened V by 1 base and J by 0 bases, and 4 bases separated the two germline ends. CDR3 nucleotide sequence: TGTGCCAGCAGCCAAGCAGCTAGCAATCAGCCCCAGCATTTT. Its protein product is CASSQAASNQPQHF.

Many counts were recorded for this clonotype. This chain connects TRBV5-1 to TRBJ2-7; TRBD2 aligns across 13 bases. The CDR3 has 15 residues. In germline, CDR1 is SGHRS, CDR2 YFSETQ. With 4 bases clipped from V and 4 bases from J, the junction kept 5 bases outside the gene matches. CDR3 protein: CASSIGLAGEYEQYF. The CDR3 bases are TGCGCCAGCAGCATAGGACTAGCGGGAGAGTACGAGCAGTACTTC. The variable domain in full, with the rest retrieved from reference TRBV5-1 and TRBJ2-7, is KAGVTQTPRYLIKTRGQQVTLSCSPISGHRSVSWYQQTPGQGLQFLFEYFSETQRNKGNFPGRFSGRQFSNSRSEMNVSTLELGDSALYLCASSIGLAGEYEQYFGPGTRLTVT.

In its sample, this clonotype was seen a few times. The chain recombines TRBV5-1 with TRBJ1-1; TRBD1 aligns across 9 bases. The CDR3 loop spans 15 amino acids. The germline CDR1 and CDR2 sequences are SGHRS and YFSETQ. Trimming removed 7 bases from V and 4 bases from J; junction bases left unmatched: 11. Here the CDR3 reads CASSMGDRVGTEAFF. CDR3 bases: TGCGCCAGCTCAATGGGGGACAGGGTGGGCACTGAAGCTTTCTTT.

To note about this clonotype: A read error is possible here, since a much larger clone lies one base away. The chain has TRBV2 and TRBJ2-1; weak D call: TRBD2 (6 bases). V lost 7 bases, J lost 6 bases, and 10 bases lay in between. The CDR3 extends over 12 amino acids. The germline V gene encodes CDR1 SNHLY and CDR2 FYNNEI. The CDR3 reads CASKQLANEQFF. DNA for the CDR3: TGTGCCAGCAAACAACTAGCCAATGAGCAGTTCTTC. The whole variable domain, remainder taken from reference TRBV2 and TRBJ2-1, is EPEVTQTPSHQVTQMGQEVILRCVPISNHLYFYWYRQILGQKVEFLVSFYNNEISEKSEIFDDQFSVERPDGSNFTLKIRSTKLEDSAMYFCASKQLANEQFFGPGTRLTVL.

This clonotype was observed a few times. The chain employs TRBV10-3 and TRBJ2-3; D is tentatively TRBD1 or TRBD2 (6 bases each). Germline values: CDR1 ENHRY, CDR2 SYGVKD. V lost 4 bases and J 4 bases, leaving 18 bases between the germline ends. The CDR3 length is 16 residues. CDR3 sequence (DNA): TGTGCCATCAGTGGGGGGGCAGCCCTGCTGCCAGATACGCAGTATTTT. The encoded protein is CAISGGAALLPDTQYF.

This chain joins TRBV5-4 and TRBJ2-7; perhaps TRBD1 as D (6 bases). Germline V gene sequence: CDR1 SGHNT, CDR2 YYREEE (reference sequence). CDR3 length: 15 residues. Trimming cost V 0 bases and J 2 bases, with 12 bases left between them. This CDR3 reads CASSLVGAATYEQYF. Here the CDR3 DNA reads TGTGCCAGCAGCTTGGTGGGGGCAGCGACCTACGAGCAGTACTTC. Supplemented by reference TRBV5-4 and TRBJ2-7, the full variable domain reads ETGVTQSPTHLIKTRGQQVTLRCSSQSGHNTVSWYQQALGQGPQFIFQYYREEENGRGNFPPRFSGLQFPNYSSELNVNALELDDSALYLCASSLVGAATYEQYFGPGTRLTVT.

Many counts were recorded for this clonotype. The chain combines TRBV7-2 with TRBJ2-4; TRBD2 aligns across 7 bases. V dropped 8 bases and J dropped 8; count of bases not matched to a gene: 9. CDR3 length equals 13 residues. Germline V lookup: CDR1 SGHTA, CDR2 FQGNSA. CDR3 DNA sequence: TGTGCCAGCGGAAGATCGGCGGGAGACATTCAGTACTTC. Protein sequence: CASGRSAGDIQYF.

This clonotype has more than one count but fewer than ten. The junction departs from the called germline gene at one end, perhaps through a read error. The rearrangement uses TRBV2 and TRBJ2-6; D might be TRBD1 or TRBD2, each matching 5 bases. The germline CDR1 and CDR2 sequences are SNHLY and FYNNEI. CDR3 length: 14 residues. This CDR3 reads CAGRPGAGANVMTF. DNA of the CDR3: TGTGCCGGCCGACCCGGGGCTGGGGCCAACGTCATGACTTTC.

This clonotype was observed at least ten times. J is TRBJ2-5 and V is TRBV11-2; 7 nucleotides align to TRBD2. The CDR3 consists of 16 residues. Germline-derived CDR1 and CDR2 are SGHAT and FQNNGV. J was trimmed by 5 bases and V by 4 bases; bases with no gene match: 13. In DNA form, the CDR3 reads TGTGCCAGCAGCTCTAGCATAGCGGGTGGGGTCGAGACCCAGTACTTC. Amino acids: CASSSSIAGGVETQYF.

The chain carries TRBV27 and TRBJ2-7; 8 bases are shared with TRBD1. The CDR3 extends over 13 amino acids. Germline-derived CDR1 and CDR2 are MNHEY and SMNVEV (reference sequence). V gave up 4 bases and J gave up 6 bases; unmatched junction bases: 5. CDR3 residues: CASSWTGSREQYF. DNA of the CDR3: TGTGCCAGCAGTTGGACAGGGAGCCGCGAGCAGTACTTC.

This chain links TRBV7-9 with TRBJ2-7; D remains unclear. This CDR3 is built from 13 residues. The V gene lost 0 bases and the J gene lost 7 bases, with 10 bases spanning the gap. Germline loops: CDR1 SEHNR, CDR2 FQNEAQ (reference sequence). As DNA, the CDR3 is TGTGCCAGCAGCTTAGCCCAGGCTAGGGAGCAGTACTTC. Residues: CASSLAQAREQYF.

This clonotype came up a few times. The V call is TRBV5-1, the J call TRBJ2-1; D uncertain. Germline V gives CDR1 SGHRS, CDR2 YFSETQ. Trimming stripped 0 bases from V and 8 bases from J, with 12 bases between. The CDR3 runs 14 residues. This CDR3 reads CASSLAARIHEQFF. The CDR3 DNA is TGCGCCAGCAGCTTGGCTGCTAGGATCCATGAGCAGTTCTTC.

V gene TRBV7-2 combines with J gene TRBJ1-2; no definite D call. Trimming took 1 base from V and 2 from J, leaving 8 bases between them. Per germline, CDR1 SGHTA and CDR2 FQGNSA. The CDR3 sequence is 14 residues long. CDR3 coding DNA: TGTGCCAGCAGCTTAGGGGCAGAAAACTATGGCTACACCTTC. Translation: CASSLGAENYGYTF.